The source of this T cell receptor (beta chain) is a study of PD-1 blockade in classical Hodgkin lymphoma. General study findings and limits: At C4D1, TCR diversity had climbed significantly for CD4+ cells, though not for CD8+ cells.

This clone showed up just a few times. The antigen remains undetermined. The method was immunoSEQ multiplex PCR; TCRdb's version includes in-frame clones alone and lacks a portion of them. The data hold 25,000 to 30,000 clones, with 70% to 75% observed a single time. Unmatched junction bases numbered 7, after V lost 3 bases and J lost 6 bases. The CDR3 length is 16 residues. Germline values: CDR1 PRHDT, CDR2 FYEKMQ (reference sequence). No patient escaped relapse after autologous stem cell transplantation, and brentuximab vedotin exposure varied. The receptor's source is a human donor with classical Hodgkin lymphoma. Sequenced material: peripheral blood mononuclear cells (PBMCs), taken before the second cycle of nivolumab. V is TRBV13 and J is TRBJ2-1, with 11 bases identical to TRBD1. Written as DNA, the CDR3 is TGTGCCAGCAGCTTTTCCCCGGGACAGGGGGTCAATGAGCAGTTCTTC. As protein: CASSFSPGQGVNEQFF.